The 21 T cell receptor beta chains below come from one sample, sequenced in a study of cytomegalovirus exposure and HLA in healthy donors. Sequencing used immunoSEQ multiplex PCR; TCRdb keeps in-frame clones, though not all of them. The data show a few hundred thousand clones, 90% to 95% seen once. The sequenced sample consisted of PBMCs. All receptors come from a woman under 30 in good health and CMV-seronegative.

The rearrangement uses TRBV30 and TRBJ1-1; the D gene is possibly TRBD1 (5 bases). The ends were cut back, 4 bases at V and 1 base at J, with 16 bases in the middle. The CDR3 extends over 15 amino acids. The V gene's germline CDR1 is GTSNPN and CDR2 SVGIG (reference sequence). The CDR3 reads CAWTRAQVRNTEAFF. As DNA, the CDR3 is TGTGCCTGGACCAGGGCGCAGGTGAGGAACACTGAAGCTTTCTTT.

The chain joins TRBV5-1 to TRBJ2-7, with a possible D match to TRBD1 (5 bases). The CDR3 contains 14 residues. V lost 2 bases to trimming and J lost 5 bases, with 14 bases between them. Germline lookup yields CDR1 SGHRS and CDR2 YFSETQ. The CDR3 DNA reads as TGCGCCAGCAGCTTTTGGCAGGGCGCCCACGAGCAGTACTTC. This gives the protein CASSFWQGAHEQYF.

This chain links TRBV6-1 with TRBJ2-2, with D maybe TRBD1 (5 bases). Per the germline V gene, CDR1 is MNHNS and CDR2 is SASEGT. CDR3 size: 13 residues. V lost 5 bases and J lost 11, with 15 bases in between. The chain's CDR3 is CASSLPQGRELFF. In DNA, the CDR3 is TGTGCCAGCAGTTTGCCCCAGGGTAGAGAGCTGTTTTTT.

The chain couples TRBV18 to TRBJ1-1; 7 nucleotides line up with TRBD1. Germline trimming cut 5 bases from V and 9 bases from J; bases unmatched to any gene: 3. Looked up from germline, CDR1 is KGHSH and CDR2 is LQKENI. The CDR3 sequence is 11 residues long. The CDR3 DNA reads as TGTGCCAGCTCAATGACAGGGAAAGCTTTCTTT. Encoded protein: CASSMTGKAFF.

The chain combines TRBV7-9 with TRBJ2-2; possible D gene TRBD1, 6 bases. The CDR3 spans 15 residues. Germline CDR1 is SEHNR and CDR2 is FQNEAQ (reference sequence). With 3 bases removed from V and 1 base from J, the gap between germline ends came to 9 bases. The CDR3 loop reads CASSFQTGNTGELFF. In nucleotides, the CDR3 is TGTGCCAGCAGCTTTCAGACAGGGAACACCGGGGAGCTGTTTTTT.

The chain recombines TRBV7-3 with TRBJ1-4; D is possibly TRBD1 (5 bases). CDR3 size: 16 residues. CDR1 and CDR2 (germline): SGHTA, FQGTGA. V lost 1 base, J lost 10 bases, and 19 bases lay in between. The CDR3, as DNA: TGTGCCAGCAGCTTAAAAAGGGGCCCCCCGAAGGGAAAACTGTTTTTT. Its protein product is CASSLKRGPPKGKLFF.

V usage is TRBV7-3 and J usage is TRBJ2-2, with 9 bases aligning to TRBD1. Losses at the gene ends were 10 bases for V and 2 bases for J; bases not matched to a gene: 5. The CDR3 length is 14 residues. Germline loops: CDR1 SGHTA, CDR2 FQGTGA. The CDR3 loop is CATGQGPNTGELFF. The CDR3 coding sequence is TGTGCCACCGGACAGGGGCCAAACACCGGGGAGCTGTTTTTT. Based on the CDR3 plus reference TRBV7-3 and TRBJ2-2, the full variable domain is GAGVSQTPSNKVTEKGKYVELRCDPISGHTALYWYRQSLGQGPEFLIYFQGTGAADDSGLPNDRFFAVRPEGSVSTLKIQRTERGDSAVYLCATGQGPNTGELFFGEGSRLTVL.

This clone appeared once. V gene TRBV27 combines with J gene TRBJ1-5, with TRBD1 as a possible D gene (6 bases). Germline CDR1 is MNHEY and CDR2 is SMNVEV (reference sequence). Deletions cut 5 bases from V and 0 bases from J, with 11 bases between. The CDR3 has 15 amino acids. The CDR3 nucleotides read TGTGCCAGCAGTCTCGGACAGACTAGCAATCAGCCCCAGCATTTT. Amino acids: CASSLGQTSNQPQHF.

The V gene is TRBV11-2, the J gene TRBJ2-7; 14 bases match TRBD2. The trim removed 4 bases at V and 5 bases at J, leaving 13 bases unmatched. CDR1 is SGHAT, CDR2 FQNNGV, per germline. The CDR3 loop spans 18 amino acids. As DNA, the CDR3 is TGTGCCAGCAGCTCGTGGGGACTAGCGGGAGAAAAGGCCCACGAGCAGTACTTC. It is translated as CASSSWGLAGEKAHEQYF.

The chain recombines TRBV5-1 with TRBJ2-7, with D possibly TRBD1 on 5 matching bases. The ends were cut back, 6 bases at V and 6 bases at J, with 19 bases in the middle. This CDR3 spans 14 amino acids. CDR1 and CDR2 from the germline V gene are SGHRS and YFSETQ. The CDR3 loop is CASKRTTEVFEQYF. CDR3 nucleotides: TGCGCCAGCAAAAGGACGACAGAGGTGTTCGAGCAGTACTTC.

The J gene is TRBJ2-7, the V gene TRBV7-9; 9 nucleotides align to TRBD2. The V segment lost 8 bases and the J segment 2 bases; nucleotides outside the gene matches: 7. The germline CDR1 and CDR2 sequences are SEHNR and FQNEAQ (reference sequence). The CDR3 length is 14 residues. CDR3 in amino acids: CASRIAGATYEQYF. DNA of the CDR3: TGTGCCAGCCGAATAGCGGGGGCAACCTACGAGCAGTACTTC.

This clone came up once. The chain joins TRBV28 to TRBJ2-3; possibly TRBD2 for D (6 bases). Trimming took 10 bases from V and 2 from J, leaving 19 bases between them. Germline V gene data show CDR1 as MDHEN and CDR2 as SYDVKM. This CDR3 comprises 15 residues. This CDR3 reads CATHRLGRITDTQYF. CDR3 sequence (DNA): TGTGCCACCCATCGACTAGGCCGCATCACAGATACGCAGTATTTT.

This clone came up once. The chain joins TRBV27 to TRBJ2-7; TRBD1 agrees at 7 bases. CDR1 MNHEY and CDR2 SMNVEV come from the germline V gene (reference sequence). V lost 0 bases to trimming and J lost 2 bases; unmatched junction nucleotides: 4. This CDR3 is 15 amino acids long. DNA of the CDR3: TGTGCCAGCAGTTTATCGGGACAGCCCACCTACGAGCAGTACTTC. The encoded protein is CASSLSGQPTYEQYF.

The chain recombines TRBV5-1 with TRBJ2-3; 14 bases are a match to TRBD2. The CDR3 contains 16 residues. The V segment lost 3 bases and the J segment 5 bases; nucleotides outside the gene matches: 5. Germline V CDR1 and CDR2: SGHRS, YFSETQ. The CDR3 sequence is CASSSGLAGEGDTQYF. As DNA, the CDR3 is TGCGCCAGCAGCTCGGGACTAGCGGGAGAAGGAGATACGCAGTATTTT.

The rearrangement joins TRBV6-5 to TRBJ1-1; D is perhaps TRBD1 (6 bases). There are 11 residues in the CDR3. CDR1 is MNHEY, CDR2 SVGAGI, per germline. V was cut by 5 bases and J by 7 bases, with 8 bases left in between. CDR3 DNA sequence: TGTGCCAGCAGTACAGGGTTTGAAGCTTTCTTT. Translating it yields CASSTGFEAFF.

V gene TRBV5-6 combines with J gene TRBJ1-1; no firm D call. The CDR3 is 16 amino acids. From germline, CDR1 is SGHDT and CDR2 YYEEEE. Trimming pared 4 bases from V and 4 bases from J, leaving 20 bases between. CDR3 region: CASSPNDGISGTEAFF. As DNA, the CDR3 is TGTGCCAGCAGCCCAAACGACGGGATCTCAGGCACTGAAGCTTTCTTT. Full variable domain (missing parts from reference TRBV5-6 and TRBJ1-1): DAGVTQSPTHLIKTRGQQVTLRCSPKSGHDTVSWYQQALGQGPQFIFQYYEEEERQRGNFPDRFSGHQFPNYSSELNVNALLLGDSALYLCASSPNDGISGTEAFFGQGTRLTVV.

The chain combines TRBV5-6 with TRBJ1-1, with TRBD1 matching over 7 bases. This CDR3 is 14 amino acids long. V lost 4 bases, J lost 2 bases, and 5 bases stayed unmatched. Germline V gene data show CDR1 as SGHDT and CDR2 as YYEEEE. The CDR3, as DNA: TGTGCCAGCAGCCCGGGACAGTTCAACACTGAAGCTTTCTTT. Its protein product is CASSPGQFNTEAFF. Drawing the rest from reference TRBV5-6 and TRBJ1-1, the complete variable domain is DAGVTQSPTHLIKTRGQQVTLRCSPKSGHDTVSWYQQALGQGPQFIFQYYEEEERQRGNFPDRFSGHQFPNYSSELNVNALLLGDSALYLCASSPGQFNTEAFFGQGTRLTVV.

CDR3 nucleotide sequence: TGCGCCAGCAGCTTGCTTGGACAGGGCTCCTACGAGCAGTACTTC. This sequence encodes CASSLLGQGSYEQYF. The chain couples TRBV5-1 to TRBJ2-7, with 8 nucleotides matching TRBD1. Germline V gives CDR1 SGHRS, CDR2 YFSETQ. This CDR3 contains 15 residues. J lost 0 bases, V lost 1 base, and 3 bases had no gene match.

J is TRBJ1-2 and V is TRBV7-3; no firm D call. Between the trimmed V and J ends, which lost 5 bases and 4 bases, there was a span of 14 bases. The CDR3 consists of 14 residues. CDR1 is SGHTA, CDR2 FQGTGA, per germline. The CDR3 region has the DNA TGTGCCAGCAGCCCCCACCGGGATACCTATGGCTACACCTTC. It codes for CASSPHRDTYGYTF.

The chain carries TRBV29-1 and TRBJ2-1, with TRBD2 matching 11 bases. The CDR3 runs 14 residues. Per the germline V gene, CDR1 is SQVTM and CDR2 is ANQGSEA. V was clipped by 4 bases and J by 8 bases; unmatched bases: 7. CDR3 coding DNA: TGCAGCGTTGGGGTAGCGGGAGGGCGGGATGAGCAGTTCTTC. This encodes CSVGVAGGRDEQFF.

The rearrangement uses TRBV28 and TRBJ2-1; TRBD2 aligns across 10 bases. V gave up 3 bases and J gave up 10 bases; unmatched junction bases: 9. This CDR3 spans 15 amino acids. CDR1 is MDHEN and CDR2 is SYDVKM in the germline V gene. The CDR3 region has the DNA TGTGCCAGCAGTTTTTGGACTAGCGGCCTACAGGAGCAGTTCTTC. This encodes CASSFWTSGLQEQFF.